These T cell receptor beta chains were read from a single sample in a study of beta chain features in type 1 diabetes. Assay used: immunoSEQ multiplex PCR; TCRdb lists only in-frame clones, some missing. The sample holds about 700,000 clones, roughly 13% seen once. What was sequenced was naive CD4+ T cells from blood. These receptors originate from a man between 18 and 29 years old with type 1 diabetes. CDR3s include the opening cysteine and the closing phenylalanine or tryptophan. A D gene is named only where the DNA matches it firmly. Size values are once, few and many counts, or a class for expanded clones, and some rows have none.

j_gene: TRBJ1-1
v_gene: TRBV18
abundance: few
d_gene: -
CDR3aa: CASSPSGSATEAFF
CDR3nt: TGTGCCAGCTCACCATCTGGGTCGGCCACTGAAGCTTTCTTT

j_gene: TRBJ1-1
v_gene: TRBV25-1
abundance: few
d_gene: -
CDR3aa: CASSEPNQAAAFF
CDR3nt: TGTGCCAGCAGTGAACCGAACCAGGCGGCAGCTTTCTTT

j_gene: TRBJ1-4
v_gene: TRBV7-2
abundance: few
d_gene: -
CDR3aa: CARGPGLDRLAYEKLFF
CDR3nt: TGTGCCAGGGGGCCTGGGTTGGATCGCCTGGCCTATGAAAAACTGTTTTTT

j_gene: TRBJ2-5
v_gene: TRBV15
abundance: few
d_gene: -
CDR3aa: CATSKAGGETQYF
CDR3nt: TGTGCCACCAGCAAGGCCGGGGGAGAGACCCAGTACTTC

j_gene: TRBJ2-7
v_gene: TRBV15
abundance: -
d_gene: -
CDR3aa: CATSRDGRGFGEQYF
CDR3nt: TGTGCCACCAGCAGAGATGGGAGGGGGTTCGGCGAGCAGTACTTC

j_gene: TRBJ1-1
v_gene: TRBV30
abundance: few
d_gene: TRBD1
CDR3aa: CATGTGVENTEAFF
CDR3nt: TGTGCCACCGGGACAGGGGTTGAGAACACTGAAGCTTTCTTT

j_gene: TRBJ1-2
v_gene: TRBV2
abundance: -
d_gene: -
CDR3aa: CASRKAYGYTF
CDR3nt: TGTGCCAGCAGGAAGGCCTATGGCTACACCTTC

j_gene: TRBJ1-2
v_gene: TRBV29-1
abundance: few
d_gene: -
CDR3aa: CSVLGQPLAPNYGYTF
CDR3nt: TGCAGCGTGTTAGGACAGCCCCTCGCGCCCAACTATGGCTACACCTTC

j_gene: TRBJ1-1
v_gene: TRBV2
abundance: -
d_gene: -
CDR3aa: CASKDRTQNTEAFF
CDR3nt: TGTGCCAGCAAAGATAGGACACAGAACACTGAAGCTTTCTTT

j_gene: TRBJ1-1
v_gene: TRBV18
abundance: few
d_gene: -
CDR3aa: CASSPPQGLNTEAFF
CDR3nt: TGTGCCAGCTCACCACCCCAGGGCCTGAACACTGAAGCTTTCTTT

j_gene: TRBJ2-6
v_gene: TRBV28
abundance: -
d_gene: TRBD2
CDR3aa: CASGEGQRAYGANVLTF
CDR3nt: TGTGCCAGCGGGGAGGGTCAAAGGGCTTACGGGGCCAACGTCCTGACTTTC

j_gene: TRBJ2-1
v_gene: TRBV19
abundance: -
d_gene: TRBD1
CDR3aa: CASRASRRGLGEQFF
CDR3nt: TGTGCCAGTAGAGCCTCCCGCAGGGGGCTTGGTGAGCAGTTCTTC

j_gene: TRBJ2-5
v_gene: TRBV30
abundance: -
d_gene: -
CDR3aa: CAWSVPYGPRETQYF
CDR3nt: TGTGCCTGGAGTGTACCTTACGGGCCGCGGGAGACCCAGTACTTC

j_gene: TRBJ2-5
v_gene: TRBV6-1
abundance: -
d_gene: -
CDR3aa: CASSQKDWYQETQYF
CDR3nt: TGTGCCAGCAGTCAAAAGGACTGGTACCAAGAGACCCAGTACTTC

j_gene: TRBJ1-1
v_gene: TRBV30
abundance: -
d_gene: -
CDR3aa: CAWTYFQLNTEAFF
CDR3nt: TGTGCCTGGACCTATTTTCAGTTGAACACTGAAGCTTTCTTT

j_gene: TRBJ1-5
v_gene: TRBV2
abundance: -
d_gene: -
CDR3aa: CASKETVNQPQHF
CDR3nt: TGTGCCAGCAAGGAAACCGTCAATCAGCCCCAGCATTTT

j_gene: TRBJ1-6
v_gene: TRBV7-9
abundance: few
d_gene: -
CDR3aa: CASSLPGALNSPLHF
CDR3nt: TGTGCCAGCAGCTTACCCGGGGCGTTGAATTCACCCCTCCACTTT

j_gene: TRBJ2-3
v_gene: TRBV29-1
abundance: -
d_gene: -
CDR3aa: CSVGTDTQYF
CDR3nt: TGCAGCGTTGGAACAGATACGCAGTATTTT

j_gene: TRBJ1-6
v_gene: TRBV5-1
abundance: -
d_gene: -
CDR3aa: CASSLESVGLRSPLHF
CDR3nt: TGCGCCAGCAGCCTGGAGTCGGTGGGACTAAGATCACCCCTCCACTTT

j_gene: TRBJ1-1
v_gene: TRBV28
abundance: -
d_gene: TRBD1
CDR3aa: CASIGSTGGPPGAEAFF
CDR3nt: TGTGCCAGCATCGGTTCGACAGGGGGGCCCCCCGGAGCTGAAGCTTTCTTT

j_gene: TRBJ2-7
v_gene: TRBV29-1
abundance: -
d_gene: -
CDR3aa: CSVTSGEWEQYF
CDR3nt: TGCAGCGTTACCTCGGGGGAGTGGGAGCAGTACTTC

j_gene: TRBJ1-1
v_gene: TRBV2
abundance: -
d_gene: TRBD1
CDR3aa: CASRTGNTEAFF
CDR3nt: TGTGCCAGCCGGACAGGCAACACTGAAGCTTTCTTT

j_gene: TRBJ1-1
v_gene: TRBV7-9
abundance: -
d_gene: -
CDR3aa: CASSLGPGNTEAFF
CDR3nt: TGTGCCAGCAGCTTAGGCCCGGGGAACACTGAAGCTTTCTTT

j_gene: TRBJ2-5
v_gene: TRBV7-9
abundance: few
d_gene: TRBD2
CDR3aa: CASSLAGAEETQYF
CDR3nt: TGTGCCAGCAGTCTAGCGGGGGCCGAAGAGACCCAGTACTTC

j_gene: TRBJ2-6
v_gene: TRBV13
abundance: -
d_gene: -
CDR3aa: CASSVQGNPSGANVLTF
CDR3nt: TGTGCCAGCAGCGTCCAGGGGAATCCCTCTGGGGCCAACGTCCTGACTTTC

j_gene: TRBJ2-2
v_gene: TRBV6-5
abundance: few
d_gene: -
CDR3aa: CASRPSGGTGELFF
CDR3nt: TGTGCCAGCAGACCCTCAGGAGGCACCGGGGAGCTGTTTTTT

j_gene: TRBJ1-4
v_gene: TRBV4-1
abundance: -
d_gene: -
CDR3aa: CASSQDTVGREKLFF
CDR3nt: TGCGCCAGCAGCCAAGATACTGTTGGACGTGAAAAACTGTTTTTT

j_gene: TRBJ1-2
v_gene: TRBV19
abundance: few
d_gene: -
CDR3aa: CASSRDFYGYTF
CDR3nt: TGTGCCAGTAGTAGAGATTTCTATGGCTACACCTTC

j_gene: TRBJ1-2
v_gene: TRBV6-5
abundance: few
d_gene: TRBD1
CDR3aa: CASSYDGTGTYGYTF
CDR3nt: TGTGCCAGCAGTTACGACGGGACAGGGACTTATGGCTACACCTTC

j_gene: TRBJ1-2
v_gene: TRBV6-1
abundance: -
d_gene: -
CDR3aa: CASSALYSDYGYTF
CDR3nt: TGTGCCAGCAGTGCTCTATACTCAGACTATGGCTACACCTTC

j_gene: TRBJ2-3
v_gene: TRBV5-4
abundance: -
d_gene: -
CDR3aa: CASTHDPGGTDTQYF
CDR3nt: TGTGCCAGCACACACGATCCAGGGGGCACAGATACGCAGTATTTT

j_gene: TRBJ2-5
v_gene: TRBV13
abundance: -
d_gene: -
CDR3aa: CASSRKPQETQYF
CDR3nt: TGTGCCAGCAGCCGTAAGCCCCAAGAGACCCAGTACTTC

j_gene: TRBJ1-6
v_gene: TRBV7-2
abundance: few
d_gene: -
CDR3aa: CASSLVIGDNSPLHF
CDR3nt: TGTGCCAGCAGCTTAGTCATTGGGGATAATTCACCCCTCCACTTT

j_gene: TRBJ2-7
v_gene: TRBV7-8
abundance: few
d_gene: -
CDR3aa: CASSLLGALYEQYF
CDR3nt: TGTGCCAGCAGCTTACTCGGGGCCCTCTACGAGCAGTACTTC

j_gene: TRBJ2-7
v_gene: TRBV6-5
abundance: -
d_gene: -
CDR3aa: CASSRTQDFSYEQYF
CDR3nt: TGTGCCAGCAGCCGGACCCAGGATTTCTCCTACGAGCAGTACTTC

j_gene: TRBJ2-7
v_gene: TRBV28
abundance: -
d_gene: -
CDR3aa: CASSDYEQYF
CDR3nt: TGTGCCAGCAGCGATTACGAGCAGTACTTC

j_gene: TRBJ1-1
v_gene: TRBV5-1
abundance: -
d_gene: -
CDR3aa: CASSLGILEMNTEAFF
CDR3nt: TGCGCCAGCAGCTTGGGGATCCTGGAAATGAACACTGAAGCTTTCTTT

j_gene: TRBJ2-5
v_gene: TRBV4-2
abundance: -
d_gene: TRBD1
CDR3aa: CASSLGTGLETQYF
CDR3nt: TGTGCCAGCAGCCTCGGGACAGGGCTAGAGACCCAGTACTTC

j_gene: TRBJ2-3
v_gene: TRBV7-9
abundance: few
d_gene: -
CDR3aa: CASKGGFTDTQYF
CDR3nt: TGTGCCAGCAAGGGGGGATTCACAGATACGCAGTATTTT

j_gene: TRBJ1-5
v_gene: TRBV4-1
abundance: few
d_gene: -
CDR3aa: CASSPPGRLNQPQHF
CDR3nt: TGCGCCAGCAGCCCCCCAGGCCGGCTCAATCAGCCCCAGCATTTT

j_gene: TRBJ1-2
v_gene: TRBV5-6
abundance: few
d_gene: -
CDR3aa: CASSKTQLYGYTF
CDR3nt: TGTGCCAGCAGCAAGACCCAACTCTATGGCTACACCTTC

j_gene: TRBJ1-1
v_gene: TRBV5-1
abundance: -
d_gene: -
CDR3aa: CASSPLEGGPTEAFF
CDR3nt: TGCGCCAGCAGCCCCCTGGAGGGCGGCCCCACTGAAGCTTTCTTT

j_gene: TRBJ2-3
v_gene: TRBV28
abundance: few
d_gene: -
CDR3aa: CASRVLGTDTQYF
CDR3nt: TGTGCCAGCAGGGTCTTGGGCACAGATACGCAGTATTTT

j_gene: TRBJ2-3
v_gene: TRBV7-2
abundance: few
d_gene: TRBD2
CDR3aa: CASSRTGLATDTQYF
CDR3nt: TGTGCCAGCAGCCGGACGGGACTAGCCACAGATACGCAGTATTTT

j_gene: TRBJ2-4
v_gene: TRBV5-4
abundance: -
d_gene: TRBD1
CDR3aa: CASSLASGTGQNIQYF
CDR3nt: TGTGCCAGCAGCTTGGCTAGTGGGACAGGTCAAAACATTCAGTACTTC

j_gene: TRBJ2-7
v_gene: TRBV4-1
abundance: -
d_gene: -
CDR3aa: CASSPGIGSATYEQYF
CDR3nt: TGCGCCAGCAGCCCAGGTATAGGGAGCGCTACCTACGAGCAGTACTTC

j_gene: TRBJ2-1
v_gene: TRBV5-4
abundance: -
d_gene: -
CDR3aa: CATHGLYNEQFF
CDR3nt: TGTGCCACCCACGGCCTCTACAATGAGCAGTTCTTC

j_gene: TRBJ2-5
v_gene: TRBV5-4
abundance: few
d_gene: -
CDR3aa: CASSQGGETQYF
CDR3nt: TGTGCCAGCAGCCAAGGAGGGGAGACCCAGTACTTC

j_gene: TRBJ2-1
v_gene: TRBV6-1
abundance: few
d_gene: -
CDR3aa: CASRQFTEDNEQFF
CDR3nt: TGTGCCAGCAGACAATTTACCGAAGACAATGAGCAGTTCTTC

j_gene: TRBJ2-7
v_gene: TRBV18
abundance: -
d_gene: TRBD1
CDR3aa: CASSLWTGPVYEQYF
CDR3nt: TGTGCCAGCTCACTTTGGACAGGGCCTGTCTACGAGCAGTACTTC

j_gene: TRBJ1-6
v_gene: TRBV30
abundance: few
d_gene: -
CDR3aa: CAWSGQLNSPLHF
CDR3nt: TGTGCCTGGAGTGGACAGTTAAATTCACCCCTCCACTTT

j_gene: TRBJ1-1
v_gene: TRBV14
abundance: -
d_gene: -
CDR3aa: CASSPGHETEAFF
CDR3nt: TGTGCCAGCAGCCCGGGACACGAAACTGAAGCTTTCTTT

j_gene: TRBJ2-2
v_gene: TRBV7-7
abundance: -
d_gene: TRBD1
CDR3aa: CASSLDRPVTGELFF
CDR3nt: TGTGCTAGCAGCCTGGACAGGCCCGTCACCGGGGAGCTGTTTTTT

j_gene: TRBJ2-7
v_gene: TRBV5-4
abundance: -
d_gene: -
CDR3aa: CASSFGTDFYEQYF
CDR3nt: TGTGCCAGCAGCTTTGGAACAGACTTCTACGAGCAGTACTTC

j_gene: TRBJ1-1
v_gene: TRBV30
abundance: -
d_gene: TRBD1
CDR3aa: CAWTRDRPEAFF
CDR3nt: TGTGCCTGGACCAGGGACAGACCTGAAGCTTTCTTT

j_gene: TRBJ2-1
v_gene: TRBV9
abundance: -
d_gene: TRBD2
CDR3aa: CASSAALLAGDYNEQFF
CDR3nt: TGTGCCAGCAGCGCCGCCTTACTAGCGGGGGACTACAATGAGCAGTTCTTC

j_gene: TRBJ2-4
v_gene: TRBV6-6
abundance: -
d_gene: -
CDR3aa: CASSSTSPIAKNIQYF
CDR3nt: TGTGCCAGCAGTTCGACATCACCCATAGCCAAAAACATTCAGTACTTC

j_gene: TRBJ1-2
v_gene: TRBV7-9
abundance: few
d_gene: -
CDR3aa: CASSWGIAYGYTF
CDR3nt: TGTGCCAGCAGCTGGGGAATCGCCTATGGCTACACCTTC

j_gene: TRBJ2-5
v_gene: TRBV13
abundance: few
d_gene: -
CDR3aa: CASSFLQPETQYF
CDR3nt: TGTGCCAGCAGCTTTCTCCAACCGGAGACCCAGTACTTC

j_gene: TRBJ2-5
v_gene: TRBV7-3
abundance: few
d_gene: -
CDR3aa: CASSLNGVQETQYF
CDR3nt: TGTGCCAGCAGCTTAAATGGGGTCCAAGAGACCCAGTACTTC